This TCR beta chain stems from a study of blood T cell repertoires in COVID-19. Adults between about 18 and 95 years of age took part from some 25 US areas. Clones were read by immunoSEQ multiplex PCR, and TCRdb kept only the in-frame ones, dropping some. The sample has more than 300,000 clones; approximately 90% are singletons. This CDR3 is built from 16 residues. Germline CDR1 reads LNHNV; CDR2 reads YYDKDF (reference sequence). The ends were cut back, 6 bases at V and 7 bases at J, with 25 bases in the middle. The V and J genes are TRBV15 and TRBJ2-7; tentatively, D is TRBD1 (7 bases). Sample: PBMCs or T cells enriched from blood (not recorded which). The source is a man aged 25 to 40 who had recovered from COVID-19. This CDR3 reads CATSRDSPQGGGEQYF. The CDR3 region has the DNA TGTGCCACCAGTAGGGACAGCCCTCAGGGAGGAGGAGAGCAGTACTTC.